This T cell receptor beta chain was recovered during a study of vaccination effects on CD4 cells after COVID-19. This clone showed up just once. The antigen remains unidentified. CDR1 is SGHNT and CDR2 is YYREEE in the germline V gene (reference sequence). The CDR3 sequence is 16 residues long. V gave up 5 bases and J gave up 0 bases, with 14 bases separating them. After expansion with viral peptide pools in the ViraFEST assay, antigen-specific CD4+ T cells were sequenced. Subsequent to approximately 11 days of culture, CD4+ T cells were isolated. No vaccinee had earlier SARS-CoV-2 infection, and nucleocapsid antibodies were negative. Cultures had half their medium replaced with IL-2 medium on days 3 and 7. General study findings and limits: Late post-vaccination, clones induced by infection and those induced by vaccine underwent marked clonal contraction.

Produced via immunoSEQ multiplex PCR; TCRdb's table is partial and in-frame only. The sample includes 20,000 to 25,000 clones, 60% to 70% of them seen just once. Sample: CD4+ T cells from PBMCs cultured with HCoV-NL63 spike peptides, taken before COVID-19 vaccination. This receptor was taken from a human donor who received a COVID-19 vaccine. The V call is TRBV5-4, the J call TRBJ2-2; TRBD1 might be the D (6 bases). CDR3 DNA: TGTGCCAGCAGACGGGACGGGACAACGAACACCGGGGAGCTGTTTTTT. Its translation is CASRRDGTTNTGELFF.